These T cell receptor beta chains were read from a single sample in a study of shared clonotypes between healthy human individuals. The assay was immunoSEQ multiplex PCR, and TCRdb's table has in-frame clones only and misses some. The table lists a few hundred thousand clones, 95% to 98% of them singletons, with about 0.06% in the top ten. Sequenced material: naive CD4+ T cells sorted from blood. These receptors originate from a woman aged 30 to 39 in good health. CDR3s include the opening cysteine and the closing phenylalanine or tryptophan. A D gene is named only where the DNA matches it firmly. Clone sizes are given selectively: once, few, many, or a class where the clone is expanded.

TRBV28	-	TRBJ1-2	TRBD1	TGTGCCAGCTTTCCCCCTTGGACAGGGTCTAACTATGGCTACACCTTC	CASFPPWTGSNYGYTF
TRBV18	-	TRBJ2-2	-	TGTGCCAGCTCTCATGGGACACCCAACACCGGGGAGCTGTTTTTT	CASSHGTPNTGELFF
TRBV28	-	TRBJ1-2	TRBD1	TGTGCCAGCAGTTTAGGGCAGGGGGCCTATGGCTACACCTTC	CASSLGQGAYGYTF
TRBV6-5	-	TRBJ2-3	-	TGTGCCAGCAGTTTATGGGACACAGATACGCAGTATTTT	CASSLWDTDTQYF
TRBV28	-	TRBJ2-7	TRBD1	TGTGCCAGCACCACAGGGGGCATTGGCGAGCAGTACTTC	CASTTGGIGEQYF
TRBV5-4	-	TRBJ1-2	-	TGTGCCAGCAGCTTTCTCTCGTTTAACGACTATGGCTACACCTTC	CASSFLSFNDYGYTF
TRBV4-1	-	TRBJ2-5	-	TGCGCCAGCAGCCAAGGACCCACTCAACTCCAAGAGACCCAGTACTTC	CASSQGPTQLQETQYF
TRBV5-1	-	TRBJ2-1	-	TGCGCCAGCAGCTTGGGGACCCTAGGGGTCGGTGAGCAGTTCTTC	CASSLGTLGVGEQFF
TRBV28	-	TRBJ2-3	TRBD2	TGTGCCAGCAGTTTTAGCGGGACAGATACGCAGTATTTT	CASSFSGTDTQYF
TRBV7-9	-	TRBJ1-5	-	TGTGCCAGCAGCTTAGCCGACAGTCAGCCCCAGCATTTT	CASSLADSQPQHF
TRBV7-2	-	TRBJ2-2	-	TGTGCCAGCAGCTTAGGGGCCAGTCGGGAGCTGTTTTTT	CASSLGASRELFF
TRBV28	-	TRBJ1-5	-	TGTGCCAGCAGTAAATATAGCAATCAGCCCCAGCATTTT	CASSKYSNQPQHF
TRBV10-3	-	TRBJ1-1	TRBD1	TGTGCCATCAGTGAGTCCGGACAGGGTATCGGCACTGAAGCTTTCTTT	CAISESGQGIGTEAFF
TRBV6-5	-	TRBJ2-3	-	TGTGCCAGCAAGAGGGGTATTGGCACAGATACGCAGTATTTT	CASKRGIGTDTQYF
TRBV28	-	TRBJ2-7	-	TGTGCCAGCACAAACGGGGAGTACTACGAGCAGTACTTC	CASTNGEYYEQYF
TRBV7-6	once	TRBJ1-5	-	TGTGCCAGCAGCTTAGTAGGGGGCAATCAGCCCCAGCATTTT	CASSLVGGNQPQHF
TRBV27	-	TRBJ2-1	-	TGTGCCAGCAGTTTGGCCCCCGCCGCCTTGGAGTTCTTC	CASSLAPAALEFF
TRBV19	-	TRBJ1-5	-	TGTGCCAGTAGTCCCGTTCCACCTAGCAATCAGCCCCAGCATTTT	CASSPVPPSNQPQHF
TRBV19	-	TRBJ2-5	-	TGTGCCAGTAGTATGGGCAGAACCCAAGAGACCCAGTACTTC	CASSMGRTQETQYF
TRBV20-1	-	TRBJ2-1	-	TGCAGTGCTAGGGGAGACAATGAGCAGTTCTTC	CSARGDNEQFF
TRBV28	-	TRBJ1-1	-	TGTGCCAGTTGGGCCACTGAAGCTTTCTTT	CASWATEAFF
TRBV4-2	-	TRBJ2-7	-	TGTGCCAGCAGCCAATCAGGAACGGACGAGCAGTACTTC	CASSQSGTDEQYF
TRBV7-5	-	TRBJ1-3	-	TGTGTCAGAAGCCCATTACGGACAGGGGCCAAACCAAGCTCTGGAAACACCATATATTTT	CVRSPLRTGAKPSSGNTIYF
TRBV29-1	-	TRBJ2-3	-	TGCAGCGCAGCCATTTTGGGACAATCCACAGATACGCAGTATTTT	CSAAILGQSTDTQYF
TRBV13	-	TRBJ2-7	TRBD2	TGTGCCAGCAGCTTAACTAGCGGGAGGGGCGAGCAGTACTTC	CASSLTSGRGEQYF
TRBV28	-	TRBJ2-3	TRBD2	TGTGCCAGCAGTCGGCCCCAGGGACTAGCGGGATCCGATACGCAGTATTTT	CASSRPQGLAGSDTQYF
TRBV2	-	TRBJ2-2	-	TGTGCCAGCAGGGTGGAAGGGGTGTGGTCCACCGGGGAGCTGTTTTTT	CASRVEGVWSTGELFF
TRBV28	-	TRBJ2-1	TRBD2	TGTGCCAGCAGTTGGGACCTAGCGGGAGGTGGGGATAATGAGCAGTTCTTC	CASSWDLAGGGDNEQFF
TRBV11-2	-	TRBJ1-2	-	TGTGCCAGCAGCCCCCCAAAGTGGAACTATGGCTACACCTTC	CASSPPKWNYGYTF
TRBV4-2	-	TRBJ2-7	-	TGTGCCAGCAGCCGGTTAGACGAGCAGTACTTC	CASSRLDEQYF
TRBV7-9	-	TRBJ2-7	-	TGTGCCAGCAGCTTAGTCGGAGGTCGCGAGCAGTACTTC	CASSLVGGREQYF
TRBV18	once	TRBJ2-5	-	TGTGCCAGCTCACCATCGGTTGTGGAGACCCAGTACTTC	CASSPSVVETQYF
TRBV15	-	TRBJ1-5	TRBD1	TGTGCCACCAGCAGAGGAGACAGGGGAAGCAATCAGCCCCAGCATTTT	CATSRGDRGSNQPQHF
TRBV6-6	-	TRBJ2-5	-	TGTGCCAGCAGTGCGTCGGGGCACCAAGAGACCCAGTACTTC	CASSASGHQETQYF
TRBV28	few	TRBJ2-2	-	TGTGCCAGCAGCCGGGCAGGCAGTGTGACAGGGGAGCTGTTTTTT	CASSRAGSVTGELFF
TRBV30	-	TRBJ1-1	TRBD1	TGTGCCTGGAGTGTCGGGGACAGGGACTCTGAAGCTTTCTTT	CAWSVGDRDSEAFF
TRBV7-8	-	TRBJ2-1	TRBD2	TGTGCCAGCAGTCTCCGACTAGCGGGAGGGATACAGGTGCAGTTCTTC	CASSLRLAGGIQVQFF
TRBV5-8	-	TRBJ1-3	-	TGTGCCAGCAGCTTAGGCAGGCCCTCTGGAAACACCATATATTTT	CASSLGRPSGNTIYF
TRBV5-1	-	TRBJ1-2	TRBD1	TGCGCCAGCAGCCACCCCCCGGGACAGGGAGACTATGGCTACACCTTC	CASSHPPGQGDYGYTF
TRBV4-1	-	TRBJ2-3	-	TGCGCCAGCAGCCATATTTGGAAGCTCTCCTCTAGCACAGATACGCAGTATTTT	CASSHIWKLSSSTDTQYF
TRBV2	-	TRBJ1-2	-	TGTGCCAGCAGTGAAACCCGCGACTATGGCTACACCTTC	CASSETRDYGYTF
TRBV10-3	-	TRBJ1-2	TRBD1	TGTGCCATCAGTGCTTTACAGGGGATGACGAGCTATGGCTACACCTTC	CAISALQGMTSYGYTF
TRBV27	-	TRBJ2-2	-	TGTGCCAGCAGTAACGCGAACACCGGGGAGCTGTTTTTT	CASSNANTGELFF
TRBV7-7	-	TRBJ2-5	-	TGTGCCAGCAGCTTAGGACCCGAGGGGGAGACCCAGTACTTC	CASSLGPEGETQYF
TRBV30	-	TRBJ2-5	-	TGTGCCCTGGGAAATGGAGCGGGACATCAAGAGACCCAGTACTTC	CALGNGAGHQETQYF
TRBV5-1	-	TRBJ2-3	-	TGCGCCAGCAGCCTCACAGATACGCAGTATTTT	CASSLTDTQYF
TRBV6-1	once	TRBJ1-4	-	TGTGCCAGCAGTGAGATTTCGCTGGAAAAACTGTTTTTT	CASSEISLEKLFF
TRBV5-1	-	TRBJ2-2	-	TGCGCCAGCAGCTTGGGTGGGAGCGTCACCGGGGAGCTGTTTTTT	CASSLGGSVTGELFF
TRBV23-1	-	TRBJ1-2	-	TGCGCCAGCAGTCTGGGTCTAGGGGATGGCTACACCTTC	CASSLGLGDGYTF